One and the same sample provided the 32 T cell receptor beta chains below, sequenced in a study of blood T cell repertoires in COVID-19. Method: immunoSEQ multiplex PCR; TCRdb's copy keeps in-frame clones and lacks some. The table includes around 270,000 clones, 80% to 90% detected once. Sequenced input: peripheral blood. The receptors originated from a man aged 30 to 39 with acute or convalescent COVID-19.

The count of this clone is one. The chain has TRBV7-9 and TRBJ1-1; maybe TRBD1 (6 bases). The V end was cut by 3 bases, the J end by 0 bases, with 17 bases between. The CDR3 spans 17 residues. The germline gives CDR1 SEHNR, CDR2 FQNEAQ (reference sequence). CDR3: CASSFIRGGFMNTEAFF. CDR3 DNA: TGTGCCAGCAGCTTTATCAGGGGAGGGTTCATGAACACTGAAGCTTTCTTT. The entire variable domain, with the rest obtained from reference TRBV7-9 and TRBJ1-1, is as follows: DTGVSQNPRHKITKRGQNVTFRCDPISEHNRLYWYRQTLGQGPEFLTYFQNEAQLEKSRLLSDRFSAERPKGSFSTLEIQRTEQGDSAMYLCASSFIRGGFMNTEAFFGQGTRLTVV.

The chain employs TRBV30 and TRBJ1-1; D perhaps matches TRBD1 (6 bases). The germline V gene has CDR1 GTSNPN and CDR2 SVGIG (reference sequence). Trimming cost V 2 bases and J 1 base, with 8 bases left between them. The CDR3 has 13 residues. The CDR3 sequence is CAWSSDRNTEAFF. CDR3 sequence (DNA): TGTGCCTGGAGTTCGGACAGGAACACTGAAGCTTTCTTT.

The chain combines TRBV10-3 with TRBJ1-2, with D uncertain. The germline gives CDR1 ENHRY, CDR2 SYGVKD. V was cut by 10 bases and J by 8 bases, with 20 bases left in between. The CDR3 runs to 13 residues. The CDR3 loop reads CATQGSQPQGYTF. CDR3 in DNA: TGTGCCACCCAAGGCTCACAGCCACAAGGCTACACCTTC.

This clone was seen just once. The chain couples TRBV4-1 to TRBJ1-2; TRBD1 agrees at 12 bases. The V segment lost 4 bases and the J segment 5 bases; nucleotides outside the gene matches: 17. Germline V lookup: CDR1 MGHRA, CDR2 YSYEKL. The CDR3 has 19 residues. The CDR3 DNA is TGCGCCAGCAGCCTCCCCGGAGGAGGGACAGGGGGCGGAGAGTATGGCTACACCTTC. Amino acid sequence: CASSLPGGGTGGGEYGYTF.

The chain has TRBV9 and TRBJ1-2; 10 bases fit TRBD1. V shed 0 bases and J 6 bases; nucleotides not matched to a gene: 2. Germline V lookup: CDR1 SGDLS, CDR2 YYNGEE. This CDR3 contains 14 residues. In DNA, the CDR3 is TGTGCCAGCAGCGTAGGAGGGACAGGGGATGGCTACACCTTC. Its translation is CASSVGGTGDGYTF.

This chain uses TRBV7-9 with TRBJ2-3, with D tentatively TRBD1 (6 bases). Between the trimmed V and J ends, which lost 5 bases and 0 bases, there was a span of 9 bases. This CDR3 region has 14 residues. Germline assignment: CDR1 SEHNR and CDR2 FQNEAQ (reference sequence). CDR3 in amino acids: CASSQQGSTDTQYF. CDR3 coding DNA: TGTGCCAGCAGCCAACAGGGAAGCACAGATACGCAGTATTTT. Full variable domain (missing parts from reference TRBV7-9 and TRBJ2-3): DTGVSQNPRHKITKRGQNVTFRCDPISEHNRLYWYRQTLGQGPEFLTYFQNEAQLEKSRLLSDRFSAERPKGSFSTLEIQRTEQGDSAMYLCASSQQGSTDTQYFGPGTRLTVL.

The chain joins TRBV6-2 or TRBV6-3 to TRBJ1-6, with D uncertain. Deletions cut 4 bases from V and 14 bases from J, with 21 bases between. Germline V gives CDR1 MNHEY, CDR2 SVGEGT. The CDR3 totals 15 residues. CDR3 sequence reads: CASSWQQLATATLHF. DNA for the CDR3: TGTGCCAGCAGTTGGCAACAATTGGCAACAGCCACCCTCCACTTT.

This clone was picked up one time. This rearrangement joins TRBV3-1 (or the pseudogene TRBV3-2) to TRBJ2-3; D might be TRBD1 (5 bases). The length of the CDR3 is 13 residues. The V gene lost 5 bases and the J gene lost 6 bases, with 12 bases spanning the gap. Germline-derived CDR1 and CDR2 are LGHDT and YNNKEL (reference sequence). The DNA of the CDR3 is TGTGCCAGCAGCTCCCGATCAGGGGATACGCAGTATTTT. Residues: CASSSRSGDTQYF.

The V and J genes are TRBV5-1 and TRBJ2-4; TRBD2 matches at 9 bases. The CDR3 has 19 residues. The trim removed 0 bases at V and 0 bases at J, leaving 10 bases unmatched. Germline values: CDR1 SGHRS, CDR2 YFSETQ. The CDR3 spells CASSLESLAGALAKNIQYF. In DNA, the CDR3 is TGCGCCAGCAGCTTGGAATCGTTAGCGGGAGCTTTAGCCAAAAACATTCAGTACTTC.

The chain employs TRBV19 and TRBJ1-1; possibly TRBD1 for D (5 bases). The CDR3 loop spans 14 amino acids. CDR1 and CDR2 (germline): LNHDA, SQIVND (reference sequence). Trimming pared 7 bases from V and 5 bases from J, leaving 17 bases between. CDR3: CASNFQGEVTEAFF. DNA for the CDR3: TGTGCCAGTAACTTCCAGGGTGAGGTTACTGAAGCTTTCTTT.

V gene TRBV19 combines with J gene TRBJ1-4; no firm D call. Germline V lookup: CDR1 LNHDA, CDR2 SQIVND (reference sequence). CDR3 size: 13 residues. The germline V and J ends were trimmed by 8 bases and 4 bases, with 11 bases remaining between them. CDR3 protein: CASGQEDNEKLFF. The CDR3 coding sequence is TGTGCCAGTGGCCAGGAGGATAATGAAAAACTGTTTTTT.

The chain combines TRBV2 with TRBJ1-3, with 7 positions matching TRBD1. The CDR3 loop spans 14 amino acids. Germline CDR1 is SNHLY and CDR2 is FYNNEI. Losses at the gene ends were 5 bases for V and 0 bases for J; bases not matched to a gene: 1. The CDR3 coding sequence is TGTGCCAGCAGTCGGGACAGCTCTGGAAACACCATATATTTT. As protein: CASSRDSSGNTIYF.

The chain links TRBV10-3 to TRBJ2-7, with D possibly being TRBD1 (6 bases). V was pared by 7 bases and J by 2 bases, with 9 bases between. CDR1 ENHRY and CDR2 SYGVKD come from the germline V gene. The CDR3 length is 12 residues. CDR3 DNA: TGTGCCATCACAGACAGGACCTACGAGCAGTACTTC. Translation gives CAITDRTYEQYF.

The V gene is TRBV19, the J gene TRBJ1-1, with D maybe TRBD1 (5 bases). The V gene's germline CDR1 is LNHDA and CDR2 SQIVND (reference sequence). This CDR3 comprises 15 residues. V lost 8 bases to trimming and J lost 1 base, with 17 bases between them. In DNA, the CDR3 is TGTGCCAGTGGTAGGGGCCGACCCCCGAACACTGAAGCTTTCTTT. This encodes CASGRGRPPNTEAFF.

The genes are TRBV5-1 and TRBJ2-5; TRBD2 aligns across 9 bases. CDR1 SGHRS and CDR2 YFSETQ come from the germline V gene. V shed 3 bases and J 2 bases; nucleotides not matched to a gene: 5. The CDR3 is 15 residues long. The CDR3 protein is CASSWGLAEQETQYF. The CDR3 DNA reads as TGCGCCAGCAGCTGGGGACTAGCTGAACAAGAGACCCAGTACTTC.

This clone is a singleton in its sample. The chain carries TRBV28 and TRBJ1-2; weak D call: TRBD1 (5 bases). The germline gives CDR1 MDHEN, CDR2 SYDVKM. With 2 bases removed from V and 3 bases from J, the gap between germline ends came to 10 bases. The CDR3 is made up of 14 amino acids. This CDR3 is CASSLTGGDYGYTF. The DNA for the CDR3 is TGTGCCAGCAGTTTAACAGGAGGGGACTATGGCTACACCTTC.

The chain's CDR3 is CASSRVEKLFF. As DNA, the CDR3 is TGTGCCAGCAGCAGGGTTGAAAAACTGTTTTTT. The chain employs TRBV28 and TRBJ1-4; D might be TRBD1 (5 bases). The germline CDR1 and CDR2 sequences are MDHEN and SYDVKM. The CDR3 length is 11 residues. Deletions cut 6 bases from V and 7 bases from J, with 6 bases between.

The chain recombines TRBV5-5 with TRBJ1-2; 9 nucleotides match TRBD1. Germline trimming cut 5 bases from V and 8 bases from J; bases unmatched to any gene: 7. Per germline, CDR1 SGHKS and CDR2 YYEKEE (reference sequence). The CDR3 has 13 amino acids. This CDR3 reads CASSTQGARGYTF. CDR3 sequence (DNA): TGTGCCAGCAGTACACAGGGGGCAAGGGGCTACACCTTC.

This chain joins TRBV7-2 and TRBJ1-1; 7 bases are shared with TRBD1. J lost 4 bases, V lost 3 bases, and 5 bases had no gene match. This CDR3 contains 14 residues. Germline assignment: CDR1 SGHTA and CDR2 FQGNSA. CDR3 region: CASSLTGLGTEAFF. In DNA form, the CDR3 reads TGTGCCAGCAGCTTGACAGGGTTGGGCACTGAAGCTTTCTTT.

The CDR3 protein is CASSWGDRDSYEQYF. In nucleotides, the CDR3 is TGCGCCAGCAGCTGGGGTGACAGGGACTCCTACGAGCAGTACTTC. This chain uses TRBV5-1 with TRBJ2-7, with TRBD1 matching over 7 bases. The CDR3 consists of 15 residues. Germline V lookup: CDR1 SGHRS, CDR2 YFSETQ. The V gene end was trimmed by 3 bases and the J gene end by 0 bases; junction bases not matched to a gene: 6.

The chain uses TRBV4-1 and TRBJ1-4, with unresolved D. Per the germline V gene, CDR1 is MGHRA and CDR2 is YSYEKL. CDR3 size: 12 residues. V lost 3 bases and J lost 7, with 6 bases in between. CDR3 amino acids: CASSHPPEKLFF. The CDR3 region has the DNA TGCGCCAGCAGCCACCCTCCTGAAAAACTGTTTTTT.

The count of this clone is one. The CDR3 reads CASSSPGTGIYEQYF. The CDR3 nucleotides are TGCGCCAGCAGCTCCCCCGGGACAGGGATTTACGAGCAGTACTTC. The V gene is TRBV5-1, the J gene TRBJ2-7; 9 bases are a match to TRBD1. CDR1 and CDR2 from the germline V gene are SGHRS and YFSETQ. CDR3 length: 15 amino acids. Trimming took 3 bases from V and 4 from J; bases not matched to a gene: 8.

The chain combines TRBV5-6 with TRBJ1-6; D not certain. The CDR3 contains 15 residues. Germline CDR1 reads SGHDT; CDR2 reads YYEEEE. Trimming shortened V by 1 base and J by 4 bases, and 9 bases separated the two germline ends. The CDR3 is CASSLRQTYNSPLHF. The CDR3 DNA is TGTGCCAGCAGCTTGAGACAAACTTATAATTCACCCCTCCACTTT.

V is TRBV10-2 and J is TRBJ2-7, with D unresolved. V lost 5 bases and J lost 1, with 12 bases in between. Germline loops: CDR1 WSHSY, CDR2 SAAADI. The CDR3 loop spans 14 amino acids. The CDR3 protein is CASSTDYVSYEQYF. The DNA of the CDR3 is TGCGCCAGCAGTACAGATTATGTTTCCTACGAGCAGTACTTC.

V usage is TRBV6-5 and J usage is TRBJ2-3, with TRBD1 matching over 8 bases. The CDR3 is made up of 14 amino acids. Germline V CDR1 and CDR2: MNHEY, SVGAGI. Unmatched junction bases numbered 4, after V lost 6 bases and J lost 2 bases. The CDR3 loop reads CASRAQGATDTQYF. As DNA, the CDR3 is TGTGCCAGCAGGGCGCAGGGGGCCACAGATACGCAGTATTTT.

The rearrangement uses TRBV27 and TRBJ1-6, with 8 bases fitting TRBD1. From germline, CDR1 is MNHEY and CDR2 SMNVEV (reference sequence). The CDR3 extends over 16 amino acids. Trimming cost V 6 bases and J 10 bases; bases outside gene matches: 14. The CDR3 sequence: CASSLQDRGIRSPLHF. The CDR3 nucleotides read TGTGCCAGCAGCCTCCAAGACAGGGGAATTCGGTCACCCCTCCACTTT.

V is TRBV18 and J is TRBJ1-3; possibly TRBD1 for D (5 bases). The germline V gene has CDR1 KGHSH and CDR2 LQKENI. The ends were cut back, 1 base at V and 0 bases at J, with 13 bases in the middle. The CDR3 runs to 17 residues. The CDR3 DNA reads as TGTGCCAGCTCACCACAACTGACAGCAACCTCTGGAAACACCATATATTTT. Translated: CASSPQLTATSGNTIYF.

The chain couples TRBV6-5 to TRBJ1-2; 11 bases align to TRBD1. The germline CDR1 and CDR2 sequences are MNHEY and SVGAGI. The length of the CDR3 is 14 residues. The J segment lost 6 bases and the V segment lost 7 bases, leaving 7 bases of the junction unmatched. The CDR3 DNA reads as TGTGCCAGCACCATCAGGGACAGGGGGAATGGCTACACCTTC. Protein: CASTIRDRGNGYTF.

This clone has only a few counts. The rearrangement links TRBV28 to TRBJ2-1; 8 bases fit TRBD1. The germline V gene encodes CDR1 MDHEN and CDR2 SYDVKM. The CDR3 runs 16 residues. With V trimmed by 6 bases and J by 3 bases, 10 bases remained unmatched. As DNA, the CDR3 is TGTGCCAGCAGCCCCCGGACAGGGAGGATCTACAATGAGCAGTTCTTC. This codes for CASSPRTGRIYNEQFF.

The chain joins TRBV7-9 to TRBJ2-4; 9 bases fit TRBD1. In germline, CDR1 is SEHNR, CDR2 FQNEAQ (reference sequence). With V trimmed by 5 bases and J by 8 bases, 7 bases remained unmatched. This CDR3 has 14 residues. CDR3 DNA: TGTGCCAGCAGCCTTACAGGGGGCTTGGACATTCAGTACTTC. It encodes CASSLTGGLDIQYF.

This sequence joins TRBV4-1 and TRBJ2-6; D remains ambiguous. Germline CDR1 and CDR2: MGHRA and YSYEKL. The ends were cut back, 4 bases at V and 0 bases at J, with 4 bases in the middle. The CDR3 extends over 14 amino acids. Here the CDR3 reads CASSPSSGANVLTF. In nucleotides, the CDR3 is TGCGCCAGCAGCCCGAGCTCTGGGGCCAACGTCCTGACTTTC.

Points on this clone: Other DNA sequences in this sample translate to the same CDR3. The genes are TRBV19 and TRBJ1-1; 8 positions match TRBD1. Trimming at V came to 5 bases and at J to 4 bases, leaving 6 bases not matched to a gene. Germline V lookup: CDR1 LNHDA, CDR2 SQIVND (reference sequence). CDR3 length equals 14 residues. CDR3: CASSPRQGFTEAFF. The CDR3 DNA follows: TGTGCCAGTAGTCCCCGACAGGGGTTCACTGAAGCTTTCTTT.